This T cell receptor (beta chain) derives from a study of spatial heterogeneity in lung cancer. Described time point: sample taken at primary tumor resection. Unsorted whole RNA of tumor, nontumor lung or frozen PBMC was sequenced. TCRdb reprocessed the 5' RACE reads with MiXCR, giving one entry per CDR3 protein. The table shows 30,000 or so distinct CDR3 sequences, with 8.4% occurring only once. This clonotype was seen at least ten times. This specimen was PBMCs, taken at surgery. This TCR was recovered from a female donor with early-stage non-small cell lung cancer.

CDR3 protein: CASTRGGTEAFF. For the CDR3, the DNA is TGTGCCAGCACCAGGGGGGGGACTGAAGCTTTCTTT. This chain uses TRBV12-3 or TRBV12-4 with TRBJ1-1; 7 bases align to TRBD1. Unmatched junction bases numbered 4, after V lost 7 bases and J lost 5 bases. This CDR3 spans 12 amino acids.